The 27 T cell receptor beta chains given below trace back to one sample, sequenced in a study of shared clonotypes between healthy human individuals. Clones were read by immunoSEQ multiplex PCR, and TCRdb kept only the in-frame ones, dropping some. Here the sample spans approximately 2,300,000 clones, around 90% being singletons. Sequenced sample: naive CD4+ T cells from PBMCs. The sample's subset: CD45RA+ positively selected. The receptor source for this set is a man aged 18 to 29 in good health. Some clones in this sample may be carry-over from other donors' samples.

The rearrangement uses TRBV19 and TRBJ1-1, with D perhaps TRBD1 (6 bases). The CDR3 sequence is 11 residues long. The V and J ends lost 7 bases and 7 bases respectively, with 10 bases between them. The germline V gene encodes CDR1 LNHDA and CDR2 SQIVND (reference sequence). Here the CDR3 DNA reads TGTGCCAGTAAAGGGACAAATGAAGCTTTCTTT. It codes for CASKGTNEAFF.

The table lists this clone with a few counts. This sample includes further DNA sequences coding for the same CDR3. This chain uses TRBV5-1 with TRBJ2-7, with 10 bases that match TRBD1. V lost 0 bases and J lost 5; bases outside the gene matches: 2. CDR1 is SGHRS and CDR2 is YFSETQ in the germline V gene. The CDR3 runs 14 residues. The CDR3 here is CASSLVGTGDEQYF. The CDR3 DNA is TGCGCCAGCAGCTTGGTTGGGACAGGGGACGAGCAGTACTTC.

CDR3 sequence: CASSNLYNEQFF. The CDR3 nucleotides read TGTGCCAGCAGCAACCTTTACAATGAGCAGTTCTTC. The gene calls are TRBV6-1 and TRBJ2-1; D gene uncertain. The length of the CDR3 is 12 residues. Germline CDR1 reads MNHNS; CDR2 reads SASEGT. Trimming removed 6 bases at V and 4 bases at J, with 7 bases between.

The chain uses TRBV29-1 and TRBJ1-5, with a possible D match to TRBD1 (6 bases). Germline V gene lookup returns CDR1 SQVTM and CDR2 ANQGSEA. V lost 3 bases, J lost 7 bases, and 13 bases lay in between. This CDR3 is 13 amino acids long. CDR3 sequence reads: CSVEQGSGQPQHF. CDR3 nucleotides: TGCAGCGTTGAGCAGGGGTCAGGGCAGCCCCAGCATTTT.

The chain's CDR3 is CASSQLDSLHTEAFF. CDR3 in DNA: TGTGCCAGCAGCCAACTGGACAGCCTTCACACTGAAGCTTTCTTT. The chain carries TRBV14 and TRBJ1-1; possible D gene TRBD1, 6 bases. CDR3 length equals 15 residues. Trimming stripped 2 bases from V and 3 bases from J, with 13 bases between. Per the germline V gene, CDR1 is SGHDN and CDR2 is FVKESK.

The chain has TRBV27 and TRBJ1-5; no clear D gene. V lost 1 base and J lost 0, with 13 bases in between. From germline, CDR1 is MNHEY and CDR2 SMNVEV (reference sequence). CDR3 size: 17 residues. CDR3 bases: TGTGCCAGCAGTTTATTCGGGCGGCTCAATAGCAATCAGCCCCAGCATTTT. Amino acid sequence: CASSLFGRLNSNQPQHF.

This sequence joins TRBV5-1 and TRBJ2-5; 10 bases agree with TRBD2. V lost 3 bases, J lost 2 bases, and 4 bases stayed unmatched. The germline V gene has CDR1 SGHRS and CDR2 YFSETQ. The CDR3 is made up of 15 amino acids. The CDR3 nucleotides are TGCGCCAGCAGCTGGGCAGCGGGAGGGCAAGAGACCCAGTACTTC. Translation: CASSWAAGGQETQYF. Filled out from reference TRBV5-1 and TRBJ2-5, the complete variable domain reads KAGVTQTPRYLIKTRGQQVTLSCSPISGHRSVSWYQQTPGQGLQFLFEYFSETQRNKGNFPGRFSGRQFSNSRSEMNVSTLELGDSALYLCASSWAAGGQETQYFGPGTRLLVL.

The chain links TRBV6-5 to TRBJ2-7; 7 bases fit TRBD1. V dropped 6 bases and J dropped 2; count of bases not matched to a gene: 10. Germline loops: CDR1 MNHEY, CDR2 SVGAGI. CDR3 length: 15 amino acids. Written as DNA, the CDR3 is TGTGCCAGCAGCCAGGGGATACAGGGGCCCTACGAGCAGTACTTC. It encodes CASSQGIQGPYEQYF.

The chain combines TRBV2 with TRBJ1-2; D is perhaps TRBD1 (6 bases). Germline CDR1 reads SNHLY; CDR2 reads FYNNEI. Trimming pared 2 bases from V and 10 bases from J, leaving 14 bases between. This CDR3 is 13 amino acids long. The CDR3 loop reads CASSEIQGIDYTF. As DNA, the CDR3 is TGTGCCAGCAGTGAAATACAGGGTATAGACTACACCTTC.

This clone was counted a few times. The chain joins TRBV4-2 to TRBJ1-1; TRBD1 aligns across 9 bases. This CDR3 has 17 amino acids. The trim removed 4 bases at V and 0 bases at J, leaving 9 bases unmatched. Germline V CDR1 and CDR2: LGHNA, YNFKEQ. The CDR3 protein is CASSPADRGPMNTEAFF. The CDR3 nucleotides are TGTGCCAGCAGCCCAGCGGACAGGGGTCCCATGAACACTGAAGCTTTCTTT.

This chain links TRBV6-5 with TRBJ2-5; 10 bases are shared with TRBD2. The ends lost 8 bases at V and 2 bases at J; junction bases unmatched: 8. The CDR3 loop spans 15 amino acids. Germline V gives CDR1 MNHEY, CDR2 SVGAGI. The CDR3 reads CASSRASGGQETQYF. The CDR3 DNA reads TGTGCCAGCTCACGTGCTAGCGGGGGACAAGAGACCCAGTACTTC.

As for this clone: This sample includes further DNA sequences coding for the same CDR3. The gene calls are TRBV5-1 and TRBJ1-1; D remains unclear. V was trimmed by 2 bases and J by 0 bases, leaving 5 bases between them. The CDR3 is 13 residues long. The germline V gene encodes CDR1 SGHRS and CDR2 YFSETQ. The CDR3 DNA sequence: TGCGCCAGCAGCTTCACAGTGAACACTGAAGCTTTCTTT. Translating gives CASSFTVNTEAFF.

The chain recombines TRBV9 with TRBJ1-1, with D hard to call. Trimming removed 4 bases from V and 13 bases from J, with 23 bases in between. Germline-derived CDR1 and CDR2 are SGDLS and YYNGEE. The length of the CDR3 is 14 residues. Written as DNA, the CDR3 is TGTGCCAGCAGCCCCTCCCCCTTCGGACCCTCGGGTTTCTTT. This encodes CASSPSPFGPSGFF.

In DNA form, the CDR3 reads TGTGCCAGCCTCGACGGCGGGGGGCTAGCCAAAAACATTCAGTACTTC. It yields the protein CASLDGGGLAKNIQYF. The chain recombines TRBV18 with TRBJ2-4; 8 positions agree with TRBD2. CDR3 length equals 16 residues. After removal of 8 bases from V and 0 bases from J, the junction contained 9 bases not matched to a gene. The germline CDR1 and CDR2 sequences are KGHSH and LQKENI. The complete variable domain, with remaining parts taken from reference TRBV18 and TRBJ2-4, reads NAGVMQNPRHLVRRRGQEARLRCSPMKGHSHVYWYRQLPEEGLKFMVYLQKENIIDESGMPKERFSAEFPKEGPSILRIQQVVRGDSAAYFCASLDGGGLAKNIQYFGAGTRLSVL.

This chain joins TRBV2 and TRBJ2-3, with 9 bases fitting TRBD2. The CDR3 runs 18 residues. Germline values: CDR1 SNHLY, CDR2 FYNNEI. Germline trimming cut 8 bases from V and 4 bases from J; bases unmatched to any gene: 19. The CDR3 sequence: CASSIESFSGSHSDTQYF. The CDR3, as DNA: TGTGCCAGCTCTATTGAATCTTTTAGCGGGAGCCACTCAGATACGCAGTATTTT.

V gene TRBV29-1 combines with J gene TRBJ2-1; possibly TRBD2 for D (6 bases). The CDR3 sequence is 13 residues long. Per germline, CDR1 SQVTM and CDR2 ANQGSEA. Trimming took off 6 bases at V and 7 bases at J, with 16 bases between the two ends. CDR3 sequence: CSVRGGNRNEQFF. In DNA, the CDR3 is TGCAGCGTGAGGGGCGGGAATCGTAATGAGCAGTTCTTC.

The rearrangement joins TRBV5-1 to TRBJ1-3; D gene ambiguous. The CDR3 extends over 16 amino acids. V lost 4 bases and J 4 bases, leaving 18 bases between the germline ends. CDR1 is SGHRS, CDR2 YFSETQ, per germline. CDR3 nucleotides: TGCGCCAGCAGCCCGGGCGAGGGAGGAGGAGGAAACACCATATATTTT. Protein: CASSPGEGGGGNTIYF.

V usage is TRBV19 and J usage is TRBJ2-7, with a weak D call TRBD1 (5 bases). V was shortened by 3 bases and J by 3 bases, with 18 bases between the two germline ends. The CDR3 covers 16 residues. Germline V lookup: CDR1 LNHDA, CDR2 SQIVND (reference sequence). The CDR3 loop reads CASSIGHLDYGYEQYF. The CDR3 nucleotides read TGTGCCAGTAGTATTGGACACTTGGATTACGGCTACGAGCAGTACTTC.

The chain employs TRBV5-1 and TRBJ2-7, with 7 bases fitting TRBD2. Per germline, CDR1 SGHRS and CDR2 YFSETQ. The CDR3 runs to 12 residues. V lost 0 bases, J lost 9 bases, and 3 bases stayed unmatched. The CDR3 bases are TGCGCCAGCAGCTTGGAAGGCGGGAGGCAGTACTTC. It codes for CASSLEGGRQYF.

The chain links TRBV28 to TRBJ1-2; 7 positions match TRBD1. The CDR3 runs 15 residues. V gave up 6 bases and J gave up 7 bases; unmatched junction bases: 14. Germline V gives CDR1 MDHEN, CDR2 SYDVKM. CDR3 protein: CASRATGVIPPGYTF. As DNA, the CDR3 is TGTGCCAGCAGAGCAACAGGGGTCATCCCCCCTGGCTACACCTTC.

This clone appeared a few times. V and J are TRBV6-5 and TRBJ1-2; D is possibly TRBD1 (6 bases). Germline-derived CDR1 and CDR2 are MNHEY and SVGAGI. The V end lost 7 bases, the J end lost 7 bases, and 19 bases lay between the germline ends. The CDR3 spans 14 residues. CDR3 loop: CASTGGSGAPGYTF. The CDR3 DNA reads TGTGCCAGCACCGGGGGATCGGGGGCGCCTGGCTACACCTTC.

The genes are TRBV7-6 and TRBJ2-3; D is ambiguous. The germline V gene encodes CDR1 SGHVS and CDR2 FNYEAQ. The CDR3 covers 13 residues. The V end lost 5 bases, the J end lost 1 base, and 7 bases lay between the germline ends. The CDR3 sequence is CASSPQGTDTQYF. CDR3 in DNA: TGTGCCAGCAGCCCCCAAGGCACAGATACGCAGTATTTT.

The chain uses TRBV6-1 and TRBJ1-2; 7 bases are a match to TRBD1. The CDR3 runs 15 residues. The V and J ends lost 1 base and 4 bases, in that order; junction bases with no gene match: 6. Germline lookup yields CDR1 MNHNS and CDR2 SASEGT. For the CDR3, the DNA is TGTGCCAGCAGTGAAGTAACAGGGGTTGGCTATGGCTACACCTTC. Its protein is CASSEVTGVGYGYTF.

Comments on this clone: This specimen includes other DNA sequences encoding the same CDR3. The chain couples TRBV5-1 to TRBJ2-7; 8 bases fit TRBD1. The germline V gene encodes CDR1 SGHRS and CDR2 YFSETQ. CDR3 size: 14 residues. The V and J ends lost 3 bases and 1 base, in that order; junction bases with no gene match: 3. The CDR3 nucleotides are TGCGCCAGCAGCTCCAGGACAGGGTCCTACGAGCAGTACTTC. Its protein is CASSSRTGSYEQYF.

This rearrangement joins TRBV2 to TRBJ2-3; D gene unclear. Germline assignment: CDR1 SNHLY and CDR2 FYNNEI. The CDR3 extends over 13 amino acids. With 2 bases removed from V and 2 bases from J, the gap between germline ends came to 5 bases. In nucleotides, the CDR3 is TGTGCCAGCAGTGAACAGTCCACAGATACGCAGTATTTT. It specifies CASSEQSTDTQYF.

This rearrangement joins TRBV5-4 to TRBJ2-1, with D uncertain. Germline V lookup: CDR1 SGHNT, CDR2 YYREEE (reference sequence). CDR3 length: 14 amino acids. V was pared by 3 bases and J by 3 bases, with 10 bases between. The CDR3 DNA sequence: TGTGCCAGCAGCTCAGCCAGTAACTACAATGAGCAGTTCTTC. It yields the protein CASSSASNYNEQFF.

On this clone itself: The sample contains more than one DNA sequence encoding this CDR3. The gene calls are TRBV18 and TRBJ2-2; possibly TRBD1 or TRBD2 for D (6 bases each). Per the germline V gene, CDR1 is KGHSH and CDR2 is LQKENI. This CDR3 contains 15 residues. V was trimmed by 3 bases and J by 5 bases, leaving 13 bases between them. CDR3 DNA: TGTGCCAGCTCACCGGCACAGGGAGGTACCGGGGAGCTGTTTTTT. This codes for CASSPAQGGTGELFF. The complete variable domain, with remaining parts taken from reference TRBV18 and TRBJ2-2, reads NAGVMQNPRHLVRRRGQEARLRCSPMKGHSHVYWYRQLPEEGLKFMVYLQKENIIDESGMPKERFSAEFPKEGPSILRIQQVVRGDSAAYFCASSPAQGGTGELFFGEGSRLTVL.